The present entry profiles one TCR beta chain with its context. Some clones are missing from TCRdb's copy, which holds only in-frame ones; the method was immunoSEQ multiplex PCR. In the table there are around 300,000 clones, approximately 86% of which are singletons. This sample was included in a study of blood T cell repertoires in COVID-19. The cohort comprised adults aged about 18 to 100 years residing in around 25 US areas. The CDR3 has 15 amino acids. The trim removed 0 bases at V and 6 bases at J, leaving 6 bases unmatched. The germline gives CDR1 SGDLS, CDR2 YYNGEE. This clonotype was obtained from a woman under 30 who had recovered from COVID-19. The material sequenced was PBMCs or T cells enriched from blood (not recorded which). The gene calls are TRBV9 and TRBJ1-2, with 9 bases identical to TRBD1. CDR3 residues: CASSVARDRADGYTF. Here the CDR3 DNA reads TGTGCCAGCAGCGTAGCTAGGGACAGGGCTGATGGCTACACCTTC.